The 32 T cell receptor beta chains below come from one sample, sequenced in a study of technical replicates of blood from a handful of donors (dated by TCRdb to 2016 to 2017). Libraries were constructed by the immunoSEQ multiplex PCR assay. TCRdb took this table from immuneACCESS and kept in-frame rearrangements with V and J called. Such tables lack part of the clones; where checked against another copy, unresolved V genes explain under half of the gap, and the rest is unexplained. This sample lists approximately 73,000 clones; 85% to 95% were detected once. Roughly 0.37% of the sample is taken by the ten largest. The sample was T cells isolated from PBMCs. The receptor source for this set is a human donor in good health.

This clone turned up a few times. The chain has TRBV28 and TRBJ2-7, with a possible D match to TRBD1 (7 bases). The ends were cut back, 5 bases at V and 4 bases at J, with 24 bases in the middle. The CDR3 has 17 amino acids. CDR1 is MDHEN, CDR2 SYDVKM, per germline. The CDR3 region has the DNA TGTGCCAGCAGTCCGAACACCAACAGGGGAGGTAGATACGAGCAGTACTTC. It encodes CASSPNTNRGGRYEQYF. Full variable domain (remainder filled in from reference TRBV28 and TRBJ2-7): DVKVTQSSRYLVKRTGEKVFLECVQDMDHENMFWYRQDPGLGLRLIYFSYDVKMKEKGDIPEGYSVSREKKERFSLILESASTNQTSMYLCASSPNTNRGGRYEQYFGPGTRLTVT.

The chain employs TRBV5-8 and TRBJ2-7; 8 bases align to TRBD1. The CDR3 sequence is 15 residues long. The junction had 8 bases not matched to a gene; V was cut back by 4 bases and J by 2 bases. Per germline, CDR1 SGHTS and CDR2 YDEGEE. The chain's CDR3 is CASSRRTGLAYEQYF. The CDR3 region has the DNA TGTGCCAGCAGCCGTAGGACAGGGTTAGCCTACGAGCAGTACTTC.

This clone was seen only once. The chain recombines TRBV4-3 with TRBJ1-2; no clear D gene. This CDR3 has 14 amino acids. The V end lost 0 bases, the J end lost 3 bases, and 8 bases lay between the germline ends. Germline V lookup: CDR1 LGHNA, CDR2 YSLEER. CDR3 DNA: TGCGCCAGCAGCCAAGATCTCGCAGACTATGGCTACACCTTC. It encodes CASSQDLADYGYTF.

The V gene is TRBV7-9, the J gene TRBJ1-3; D is undetermined. Germline CDR1 and CDR2: SEHNR and FQNEAQ (reference sequence). This CDR3 is 14 amino acids long. V was pared by 2 bases and J by 0 bases, with 5 bases between. As DNA, the CDR3 is TGTGCCAGCAGCTTAACGAGCTCTGGAAACACCATATATTTT. It specifies CASSLTSSGNTIYF. Using reference TRBV7-9 and TRBJ1-3 for the parts outside the CDR3, the full variable domain is DTGVSQNPRHKITKRGQNVTFRCDPISEHNRLYWYRQTLGQGPEFLTYFQNEAQLEKSRLLSDRFSAERPKGSFSTLEIQRTEQGDSAMYLCASSLTSSGNTIYFGEGSWLTVV.

The rearrangement joins TRBV11-3 to TRBJ2-1; the match to TRBD2 covers 8 bases. The V segment lost 5 bases and the J segment 8 bases; nucleotides outside the gene matches: 8. Germline V lookup: CDR1 SGHNT, CDR2 YENEEA. This CDR3 spans 14 amino acids. CDR3: CASSPRRGVDEQFF. The DNA of the CDR3 is TGTGCCAGCAGCCCTAGGCGGGGGGTGGATGAGCAGTTCTTC.

Written as DNA, the CDR3 is TGTGCCAGCAGCGCTGGACCGGGACAGGTCTACGAGCAGTACTTC. This translates into CASSAGPGQVYEQYF. This chain connects TRBV11-1 to TRBJ2-7, with 8 bases aligning to TRBD1. CDR1 is SGHAT and CDR2 is FQDESV in the germline V gene (reference sequence). The CDR3 is 15 amino acids. Losses at the gene ends were 5 bases for V and 3 bases for J; bases not matched to a gene: 9.

With respect to this clone: Sequence at one end of the junction differs from germline and may be a read error. V and J are TRBV27 and TRBJ1-1; TRBD1 matches 10 bases. The CDR3 has 16 residues. CDR1 is MNHEY and CDR2 is SMNVEV in the germline V gene (reference sequence). The CDR3, as DNA: TGTGCCAGCAGTGTATCCGGGACAGGGGTTGACACTGAAGCTTTCTTT. Amino acid sequence: CASSVSGTGVDTEAFF.

This clone was observed once. The V call is TRBV5-1, the J call TRBJ2-7, with D possibly TRBD2 on 5 matching bases. The CDR3 has 18 residues. CDR1 is SGHRS and CDR2 is YFSETQ in the germline V gene. The V end was cut by 0 bases, the J end by 3 bases, with 22 bases between. Written as DNA, the CDR3 is TGCGCCAGCAGCTTGGCCCCCTTAGGAGCGGAGCTCTACTACGAGCAGTACTTC. This gives the protein CASSLAPLGAELYYEQYF.

The rearrangement links TRBV6-1 to TRBJ2-7; weak D call: TRBD2 (6 bases). V lost 2 bases to trimming and J lost 4 bases, with 15 bases between them. CDR3 size: 15 residues. CDR1 is MNHNS, CDR2 SASEGT, per germline. For the CDR3, the DNA is TGTGCCAGCAGTGAAACGGGCCTAGCGTCGTACGAGCAGTACTTC. Its translation: CASSETGLASYEQYF.

The genes are TRBV9 and TRBJ2-1; weak D call: TRBD2 (5 bases). The CDR3 is 14 residues long. From germline, CDR1 is SGDLS and CDR2 YYNGEE. Trimming removed 3 bases from V and 2 bases from J, with 9 bases in between. CDR3 DNA: TGTGCCAGCAGCGGGACTGTGACCTACAATGAGCAGTTCTTC. Translated, it gives CASSGTVTYNEQFF.

This clone was observed a single time. The rearrangement joins TRBV6-1 to TRBJ2-5, with a possible D match to TRBD1 (5 bases). Deletions cut 7 bases from V and 1 base from J, with 16 bases between. Looked up from germline, CDR1 is MNHNS and CDR2 is SASEGT. The CDR3 loop spans 15 amino acids. CDR3 sequence (DNA): TGTGCCAGCACCTCCTCTTGGGGCGGCCAAGAGACCCAGTACTTC. Translated, it gives CASTSSWGGQETQYF.

The rearrangement joins TRBV29-1 to TRBJ2-3; 8 bases agree with TRBD1. V shed 8 bases, J shed 3 bases, and the junction held 4 bases outside the gene matches. The CDR3 extends over 12 amino acids. Germline V gene data show CDR1 as SQVTM and CDR2 as ANQGSEA. This chain's CDR3 is CSLGQGTDTQYF. DNA for the CDR3: TGCAGCCTAGGACAGGGAACAGATACGCAGTATTTT.

This chain connects TRBV19 to TRBJ2-7; 9 nucleotides agree with TRBD1. The J segment lost 5 bases and the V segment lost 5 bases, leaving 7 bases of the junction unmatched. Germline V gene lookup returns CDR1 LNHDA and CDR2 SQIVND (reference sequence). The CDR3 runs to 14 residues. The CDR3 is CASSPGQGFHEQYF. The CDR3 bases are TGTGCCAGTAGTCCTGGACAGGGGTTTCACGAGCAGTACTTC.

The V call is TRBV28, the J call TRBJ2-3, with D tentatively TRBD2 (6 bases). The CDR3 is 12 residues long. V lost 3 bases, J lost 5 bases, and 6 bases lay in between. Germline CDR1 is MDHEN and CDR2 is SYDVKM. The CDR3 DNA is TGTGCCAGCAGTTTGGGGGGAGATACGCAGTATTTT. Encoded protein: CASSLGGDTQYF.

The CDR3 coding sequence is TGTGCCAGCAGCGGGCGGACAGCCTTGGAGTCCCTTGAGCAGTTCTTC. Amino acid sequence: CASSGRTALESLEQFF. This chain uses TRBV7-9 with TRBJ2-1; possibly TRBD1 for D (6 bases). This CDR3 is 16 amino acids long. Trimming took off 5 bases at V and 9 bases at J, with 23 bases between the two ends. The germline gives CDR1 SEHNR, CDR2 FQNEAQ (reference sequence).

The J gene is TRBJ2-7, the V gene TRBV27; TRBD1 might be the D (6 bases). The V gene's germline CDR1 is MNHEY and CDR2 SMNVEV (reference sequence). The CDR3 runs 13 residues. V was clipped by 2 bases and J by 5 bases, with 10 bases between them. CDR3 sequence: CASSLGRGNEQYF. As DNA, the CDR3 is TGTGCCAGCAGTTTAGGCAGGGGCAACGAGCAGTACTTC.

The J gene is TRBJ1-5, the V gene TRBV19; no firm D call. V dropped 4 bases and J dropped 4 bases, with 5 bases sitting between them. The length of the CDR3 is 12 residues. CDR1 and CDR2 from the germline V gene are LNHDA and SQIVND (reference sequence). CDR3 sequence: CASSNGNQPQHF. For the CDR3, the DNA is TGTGCCAGTAGTAACGGGAATCAGCCCCAGCATTTT.

This chain uses TRBV6-6 with TRBJ2-5; D ambiguous. The V end was cut by 6 bases, the J end by 2 bases, with 13 bases between. In germline, CDR1 is MNHNY, CDR2 SVGAGI (reference sequence). The CDR3 extends over 14 amino acids. CDR3 protein: CASRPTMVQETQYF. CDR3 nucleotides: TGTGCCAGCAGACCTACGATGGTGCAAGAGACCCAGTACTTC.

The chain carries TRBV11-3 and TRBJ2-7; TRBD2 agrees at 7 bases. This CDR3 spans 14 amino acids. The V segment lost 2 bases and the J segment 6 bases; nucleotides outside the gene matches: 7. Germline V lookup: CDR1 SGHNT, CDR2 YENEEA. Here the CDR3 reads CASSLLREYTEQYF. Here the CDR3 DNA reads TGTGCCAGCAGCTTATTGCGGGAGTACACCGAGCAGTACTTC.

V usage is TRBV10-1 and J usage is TRBJ1-2; maybe TRBD1 (6 bases). Between the trimmed V and J ends, which lost 9 bases and 3 bases, there was a span of 14 bases. There are 13 residues in the CDR3. Looked up from germline, CDR1 is WNHNN and CDR2 is SYGVQD (reference sequence). The CDR3 coding sequence is TGCGCCAGAGGGGAGACAGGCTACTATGGCTACACCTTC. This gives the protein CARGETGYYGYTF.

The rearrangement uses TRBV7-6 and TRBJ2-7; 7 bases are a match to TRBD2. The CDR3 consists of 15 residues. V lost 4 bases, J lost 4 bases, and 10 bases stayed unmatched. Germline V gives CDR1 SGHVS, CDR2 FNYEAQ. The CDR3 region is CASSSSSGDLYEQYF. CDR3 nucleotides: TGTGCCAGCAGCTCGTCTAGCGGAGATCTGTACGAGCAGTACTTC. Variable domain in full (rest from reference TRBV7-6 and TRBJ2-7): GAGVSQSPRYKVTKRGQDVALRCDPISGHVSLYWYRQALGQGPEFLTYFNYEAQQDKSGLPNDRFSAERPEGSISTLTIQRTEQRDSAMYRCASSSSSGDLYEQYFGPGTRLTVT.

The gene calls are TRBV5-1 and TRBJ1-5; D possibly corresponds to TRBD1 (5 bases). This CDR3 has 14 amino acids. Germline assignment: CDR1 SGHRS and CDR2 YFSETQ. Deletions cut 3 bases from V and 3 bases from J, with 10 bases between. CDR3 coding DNA: TGCGCCAGCAGCTGGGGGGATACCAATCAGCCCCAGCATTTT. It yields the protein CASSWGDTNQPQHF.

CDR3 loop: CASSQETRNTEAFF. As DNA, the CDR3 is TGCGCCAGCAGCCAAGAAACTAGGAACACTGAAGCTTTCTTT. The V call is TRBV4-1, the J call TRBJ1-1; no clear D gene. From germline, CDR1 is MGHRA and CDR2 YSYEKL. Trimming took 0 bases from V and 1 from J, leaving 6 bases between them. The CDR3 extends over 14 amino acids.

The chain recombines TRBV5-1 with TRBJ1-1; D ambiguous. The CDR3 sequence is 13 residues long. Germline V CDR1 and CDR2: SGHRS, YFSETQ. Trimming pared 4 bases from V and 3 bases from J, leaving 10 bases between. CDR3: CASSSWRDTEAFF. CDR3 sequence (DNA): TGCGCCAGCAGCAGTTGGAGGGACACTGAAGCTTTCTTT.

The chain recombines TRBV15 with TRBJ2-2; D may be TRBD2 (6 bases). Germline V gives CDR1 LNHNV, CDR2 YYDKDF (reference sequence). Trimming left V 8 bases short and J 6 bases short, with 7 bases between. The length of the CDR3 is 11 residues. CDR3 protein: CATGGAGELFF. DNA of the CDR3: TGTGCCACCGGAGGGGCCGGGGAGCTGTTTTTT.

Only a few counts were recorded for this clone. This rearrangement joins TRBV4-1 to TRBJ2-7, with D possibly being TRBD1 (5 bases). The CDR3 runs 14 residues. V was clipped by 0 bases and J by 3 bases, with 9 bases between them. Germline CDR1 and CDR2: MGHRA and YSYEKL. The CDR3 sequence is CASSQDVTGYEQYF. The CDR3 DNA follows: TGCGCCAGCAGCCAAGATGTAACAGGCTACGAGCAGTACTTC.

The V call is TRBV28, the J call TRBJ2-7; 8 bases are shared with TRBD1. Germline CDR1 reads MDHEN; CDR2 reads SYDVKM. This CDR3 is built from 13 residues. V was clipped by 7 bases and J by 7 bases; unmatched bases: 9. CDR3 residues: CASTGTGNSEQYF. The CDR3 DNA sequence: TGTGCCAGCACCGGGACAGGAAATTCAGAGCAGTACTTC.

This chain joins TRBV5-1 and TRBJ2-7; 9 positions agree with TRBD1. The junction had 5 bases not matched to a gene; V was cut back by 2 bases and J by 5 bases. Germline CDR1 reads SGHRS; CDR2 reads YFSETQ. CDR3 length: 14 residues. CDR3: CASSFRDRVHEQYF. Here the CDR3 DNA reads TGCGCCAGCAGCTTCCGGGACAGGGTCCACGAGCAGTACTTC.

The gene calls are TRBV2 and TRBJ1-1; D is unclear. There are 10 residues in the CDR3. Germline V gene data show CDR1 as SNHLY and CDR2 as FYNNEI. For the CDR3, the DNA is TGTTTCCTAAAAAGAGGTGAAGCTTTCTTT. Encoded protein: CFLKRGEAFF.

The chain is built from TRBV7-6 and TRBJ2-3; TRBD2 aligns across 7 bases. V shed 1 base, J shed 2 bases, and the junction held 6 bases outside the gene matches. Germline V lookup: CDR1 SGHVS, CDR2 FNYEAQ. The CDR3 spans 16 residues. This CDR3 is CASSLGRGGPTDTQYF. CDR3 DNA sequence: TGTGCCAGCAGCTTAGGTAGGGGAGGGCCCACAGATACGCAGTATTTT. Full variable domain (outside the CDR3, taken from reference TRBV7-6 and TRBJ2-3): GAGVSQSPRYKVTKRGQDVALRCDPISGHVSLYWYRQALGQGPEFLTYFNYEAQQDKSGLPNDRFSAERPEGSISTLTIQRTEQRDSAMYRCASSLGRGGPTDTQYFGPGTRLTVL.

The rearrangement joins TRBV19 to TRBJ1-1, with D uncertain. Germline V gene lookup returns CDR1 LNHDA and CDR2 SQIVND (reference sequence). The CDR3 consists of 12 residues. V was pared by 3 bases and J by 6 bases, with 8 bases between. CDR3 DNA: TGTGCCAGTAGTATGAGGTCGGCTGAAGCTTTCTTT. Encoded protein: CASSMRSAEAFF.

V usage is TRBV11-2 and J usage is TRBJ2-3, with D maybe TRBD2 (5 bases). This CDR3 contains 14 residues. Trimming took off 2 bases at V and 2 bases at J, with 8 bases between the two ends. The V gene's germline CDR1 is SGHAT and CDR2 FQNNGV. The DNA of the CDR3 is TGTGCCAGCAGCTTAACTAGAATCACAGATACGCAGTATTTT. This sequence encodes CASSLTRITDTQYF.